This T cell receptor (beta chain) appears in the sequencing data of a study of control samples from healthy donors and cancer patients. The data were produced by immunoSEQ multiplex PCR, yet TCRdb's version contains in-frame clones alone and is incomplete. The table includes around 84,000 clones, 65% to 90% detected once. This CDR3 is built from 14 residues. Germline V gives CDR1 SGHTA, CDR2 FQGNSA. The V gene lost 7 bases and the J gene lost 0 bases, with 13 bases spanning the gap. Source material: PBMCs. This chain links TRBV7-2 with TRBJ2-7; D may be TRBD2 (5 bases). The sequence derives from a man aged 55 to 69 with head and neck cancer. The CDR3 region has the DNA TGTGCCAGCATGCCTCGGGGAAGCTCCTACGAGCAGTACTTC. This gives the protein CASMPRGSSYEQYF. The full variable domain, in which reference TRBV7-2 and TRBJ2-7 provide the parts outside the CDR3, is GAGVSQSPSNKVTEKGKDVELRCDPISGHTALYWYRQSLGQGLEFLIYFQGNSAPDKSGLPSDRFSAERTGGSVSTLTIQRTQQEDSAVYLCASMPRGSSYEQYFGPGTRLTVT.